This T cell receptor (beta chain) was recovered during a study of OX40 agonist ivuxolimab in advanced cancers. General study findings and limits: At 0.1 to 3.0 mg/kg and by week 6, CD4+ and CD8+ T cells in the blood had expanded clonally. Partial responders at 0.1-3.0 mg/kg had among the lowest clonal expansion.

TCRdb's copy holds only in-frame clones and misses some; the assay was immunoSEQ multiplex PCR. The data show some 71,000 clones, approximately 90% seen once. The CDR3 loop spans 13 amino acids. Germline V lookup: CDR1 MNHNY, CDR2 SVGAGI (reference sequence). The V end was cut by 4 bases, the J end by 4 bases, with 9 bases between. On this clone: Its antigen remains unknown.

The chain carries TRBV6-6 and TRBJ2-3, with D perhaps TRBD1 (6 bases). The TCR sequence derives from an adult with an advanced solid tumor such as melanoma, head and neck, liver or kidney cancer. The source was CD4+ or CD8+ T cells sorted from blood, collected in a trial of the OX40 agonist ivuxolimab. CDR3 nucleotide sequence: TGTGCCAGCAGTTGGGGGCCCGCAGATACGCAGTATTTT. Translating it yields CASSWGPADTQYF.